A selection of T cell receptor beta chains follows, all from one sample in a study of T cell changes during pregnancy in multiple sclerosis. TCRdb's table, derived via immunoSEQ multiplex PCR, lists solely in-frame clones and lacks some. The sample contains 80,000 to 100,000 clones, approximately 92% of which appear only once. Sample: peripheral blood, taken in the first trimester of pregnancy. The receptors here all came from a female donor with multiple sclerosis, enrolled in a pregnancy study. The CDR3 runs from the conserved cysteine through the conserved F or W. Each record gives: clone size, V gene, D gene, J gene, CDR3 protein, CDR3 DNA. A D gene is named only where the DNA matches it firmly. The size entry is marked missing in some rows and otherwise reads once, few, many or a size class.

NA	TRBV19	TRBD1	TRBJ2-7	CASSGRDRGLAQYSYEQYF	TGTGCCAGTAGTGGGCGGGACAGGGGGTTAGCACAATACTCCTACGAGCAGTACTTC
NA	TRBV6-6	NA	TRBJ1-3	CASTADSHSGNTIYF	TGTGCCAGCACCGCGGACAGCCACTCTGGAAACACCATATATTTT
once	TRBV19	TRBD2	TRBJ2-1	CATTNLAGGPYNEQFF	TGTGCCACCACGAATCTAGCGGGAGGACCCTACAATGAGCAGTTCTTC
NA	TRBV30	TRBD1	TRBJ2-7	CAWSRPQGLTYEQYF	TGTGCCTGGAGTCGTCCACAGGGGTTGACCTACGAGCAGTACTTC
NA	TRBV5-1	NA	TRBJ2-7	CASSRGLTYEQYF	TGCGCCAGCAGCCGGGGACTGACTTACGAGCAGTACTTC
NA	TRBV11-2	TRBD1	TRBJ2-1	CASSLRDRGSLGEQFF	TGTGCCAGCAGCCTCAGGGACAGGGGTAGTCTGGGTGAGCAGTTCTTC
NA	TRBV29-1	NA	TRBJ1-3	CSVAGWGGGGNTIYF	TGCAGCGTTGCTGGGTGGGGAGGCGGAGGAAACACCATATATTTT
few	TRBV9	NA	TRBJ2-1	CASSVGGDPNEQFF	TGTGCCAGCAGCGTAGGGGGGGATCCCAATGAGCAGTTCTTC
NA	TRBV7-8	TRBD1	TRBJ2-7	CASSFLLRDSYEQYF	TGTGCCAGCAGCTTCCTGCTCCGGGACAGCTACGAGCAGTACTTC
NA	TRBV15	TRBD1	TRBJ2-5	CATSRNPGQGMETQYF	TGTGCCACCAGCAGAAATCCGGGACAGGGAATGGAGACCCAGTACTTC
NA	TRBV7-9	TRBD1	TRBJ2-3	CASSLRGTGGVPDTQYF	TGTGCCAGCAGCTTACGGGGGACAGGGGGTGTTCCAGATACGCAGTATTTT
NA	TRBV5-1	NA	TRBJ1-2	CASSGTPQGFEGYTF	TGCGCCAGCAGCGGGACACCACAGGGTTTCGAGGGCTACACCTTC